This T cell receptor beta chain was recorded in a study of post-analysis software for immune sequencing data. Study background: The study covered relapsing-remitting, secondary progressive and progressive-relapsing courses of multiple sclerosis.

The CDR3 runs 15 residues. In germline, CDR1 is LGHDT, CDR2 YNNKEL (reference sequence). J was trimmed by 12 bases and V by 4 bases; bases with no gene match: 13. This clonotype was counted only a few times. What it binds is unknown. Each TCR beta cDNA library carried unique molecular identifiers. In TCRdb, the PCR reads were re-called with MiXCR into one record per CDR3 protein. The sample includes 800,000 to 950,000 distinct CDR3 sequences, approximately 57% seen only once; the top ten take about 4.5%. Points from the study as a whole: When patients were compared with controls, a handful of TRBV segments were more frequent, TRBV5-6, TRBV5-1 and TRBV20-1 among them.

Sequencing was done on a sample of blood. The clonotype comes from a girl aged 5 to 17 with multiple sclerosis. The V call is TRBV3-1, the J call TRBJ2-5, with 11 nucleotides matching TRBD1. The CDR3 spells CASSPLGTGGDGEYF. Here the CDR3 DNA reads TGTGCCAGCAGCCCGCTAGGGACAGGGGGTGACGGGGAGTACTTC.